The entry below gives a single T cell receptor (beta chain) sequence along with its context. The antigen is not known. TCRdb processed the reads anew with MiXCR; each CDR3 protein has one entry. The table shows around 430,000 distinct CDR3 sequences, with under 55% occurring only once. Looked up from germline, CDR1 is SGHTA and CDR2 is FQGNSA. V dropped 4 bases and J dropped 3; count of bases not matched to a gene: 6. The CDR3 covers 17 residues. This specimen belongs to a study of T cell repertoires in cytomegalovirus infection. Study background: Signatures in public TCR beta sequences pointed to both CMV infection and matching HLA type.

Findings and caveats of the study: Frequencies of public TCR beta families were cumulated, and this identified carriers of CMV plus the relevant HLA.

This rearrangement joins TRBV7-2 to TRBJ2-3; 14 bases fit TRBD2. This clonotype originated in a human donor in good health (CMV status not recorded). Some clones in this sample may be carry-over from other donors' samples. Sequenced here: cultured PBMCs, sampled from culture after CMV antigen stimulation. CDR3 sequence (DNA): TGTGCCAGCAGCTCCCAGACTAGCGGGAGGGGTACAGATACGCAGTATTTT. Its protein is CASSSQTSGRGTDTQYF.